This T cell receptor beta chain was sequenced for a study of cytomegalovirus exposure and HLA in healthy donors. Study-wide results and caveats: The authors later linked a missense DCLRE1C variant to TCR beta V- and J-gene trimming.

In the PCR, 60 Vbeta and 13 Jbeta primers were used. The assay was immunoSEQ multiplex PCR, and TCRdb's table has in-frame clones only and misses some. The sample holds 140,000 or so clones, roughly three quarters seen once. In germline, CDR1 is SGHRS, CDR2 YFSETQ. The CDR3 covers 13 residues. V was shortened by 3 bases and J by 3 bases, with 7 bases between the two germline ends. This clone occurred once. Its antigen remains unidentified. The chain combines TRBV5-1 with TRBJ1-3, with no clear D. The source of this sequence is a female donor in good health and CMV-seronegative. Sequenced: PBMCs. This CDR3 reads CASSSGLGNTIYF. CDR3 DNA: TGCGCCAGCAGCTCAGGACTTGGAAACACCATATATTTT.